The source of this T cell receptor beta chain is a study of control samples from healthy donors and cancer patients. The CDR3 runs 15 residues. Deletions cut 4 bases from V and 4 bases from J, with 17 bases between. The V gene's germline CDR1 is MNHEY and CDR2 SVGAGI. Method: immunoSEQ multiplex PCR; TCRdb's copy keeps in-frame clones and lacks some. The repertoire has 95,000 to 100,000 clones, roughly four fifths of them found once; the top ten carry about 2%. The chain uses TRBV6-5 and TRBJ2-7, with D possibly matching TRBD1 (5 bases). Sequencing was carried out using blood. This clonotype was obtained from a man aged 55 to 70 in good health. CDR3 loop: CASSSRLDTEYEQYF. As DNA, the CDR3 is TGTGCCAGCAGTTCCCGCTTGGACACCGAGTACGAGCAGTACTTC.